This T cell receptor beta chain was obtained from a study of cytomegalovirus exposure and HLA in healthy donors. Study-level background: Out of several hundred genotyped donors, less than 85% belonged to the Caucasian-associated ancestry cluster. Broader study findings: A later analysis reported that several of the most significant clusters appeared to be linked to common viral pathogens, among them Epstein-Barr virus.

J lost 5 bases, V lost 5 bases, and 2 bases had no gene match. From germline, CDR1 is SGHAT and CDR2 FQNNGV. This CDR3 contains 12 residues. Note on this clone: Its cognate antigen is unknown.

PCR was performed using 60 Vbeta and 13 Jbeta primers. Generated by immunoSEQ multiplex PCR, the TCRdb table keeps only in-frame clones and is missing some. This table holds about 100,000 clones, roughly 73% found once. Input material: PBMCs. This chain connects TRBV11-2 to TRBJ1-2; 7 nucleotides match TRBD1. The sequence derives from a man aged 35 to 55 in good health and CMV-seronegative. CDR3 coding DNA: TGTGCCAGCAGCCCCAGGGGGTATGGCTACACCTTC. The encoded protein is CASSPRGYGYTF.